A selection of T cell receptor beta chains follows, all from one sample in a study of shared clonotypes between healthy human individuals. Some clones are missing from TCRdb's copy, which holds only in-frame ones; the method was immunoSEQ multiplex PCR. The sample has around 2.3 million clones, approximately 94% seen once; the top ten hold less than 0.15%. The sequenced sample consisted of naive CD4+ T cells sorted from blood. Receptors were obtained from a man aged 18-30 years in good health. The CDR3 runs from the conserved cysteine through the conserved F or W. Expanded clones get a size class; other rows say once, few or many, or leave the size out.

cdr3_aa,j_call,v_call,clone_size
CASSHGISQGDEQFF,TRBJ2-1,TRBV4-3,.
CASSSTGLAREETQYF,TRBJ2-5,TRBV7-6,.
CASSSRRQETQYF,TRBJ2-5,TRBV6-5,.
CASSVGREGSWGNQPQHF,TRBJ1-5,TRBV9,once
CASSSTGGFSGNTIYF,TRBJ1-3,TRBV5-1,.
CASSPRDGGSSYGYTF,TRBJ1-2,TRBV27,.
CASSLSASGGSYEQYF,TRBJ2-7,TRBV11-2,.
CASSLEGLQNTEAFF,TRBJ1-1,TRBV5-5,once
CASSSTGDTQYF,TRBJ2-3,TRBV5-1,.
CSVNRGPGTEAFF,TRBJ1-1,TRBV29-1,.
CASSLEVRGPGNTIYF,TRBJ1-3,TRBV11-3,.
CASSPTDTQYF,TRBJ2-3,TRBV18,.
CAWNTLPGSSYNEQFF,TRBJ2-1,TRBV30,.
CASSLAKAGVTDTQYF,TRBJ2-3,TRBV5-6,.
CASSLGDRYGEQYF,TRBJ2-7,TRBV5-1,.
CASSPGTSGYGELFF,TRBJ2-2,TRBV9,.
CSAIGQGIKYGYTF,TRBJ1-2,TRBV29-1,.
CASCREMNTEAFF,TRBJ1-1,TRBV6-1,.
CASGGAETGAYEQYF,TRBJ2-7,TRBV28,.
CASTWGAGELFF,TRBJ2-2,TRBV6-5,.
CAISRQGGWSTEAFF,TRBJ1-1,TRBV10-3,.
CASSPRTSGAETQYF,TRBJ2-5,TRBV5-1,.
CASSDNTDTQYF,TRBJ2-3,TRBV2,.
CASTSLTGGSNSPLHF,TRBJ1-6,TRBV5-4,once
CASSSPGELFF,TRBJ2-2,TRBV6-6,.
CAWSPGQGFGEQYF,TRBJ2-7,TRBV30,.
CASSPGAEQFF,TRBJ2-1,TRBV10-2,.
CASSERSATNEKLFF,TRBJ1-4,TRBV2,.
CASSHSQTGVAGELFF,TRBJ2-2,TRBV4-3,.
CASNLRGNEQFF,TRBJ2-1,TRBV25-1,.
CASSPPGGMYQETQYF,TRBJ2-5,TRBV7-9,.
CASSLDNPGQLDIQYF,TRBJ2-4,TRBV5-1,.
CASSPTRTVIGDKLFF,TRBJ1-4,TRBV4-3,.
CAISDRGHTQYF,TRBJ2-3,TRBV10-3,.
CASRSRGLAEAFF,TRBJ1-1,TRBV28,few
CASSQELGFIGGGYTF,TRBJ1-2,TRBV4-2,.
CASTDPGAVRAQHF,TRBJ1-5,TRBV19,.
CASNLRGGVGAFF,TRBJ1-1,TRBV5-4,.
CASSLMPTDTQYF,TRBJ2-3,TRBV11-3,.
CASSFQATQYF,TRBJ2-3,TRBV5-6,.
CASSLDLGLSSYEQYF,TRBJ2-7,TRBV11-2,.
CASRTGALGANVLTF,TRBJ2-6,TRBV2,.
CASSLRSGGAEAFF,TRBJ1-1,TRBV7-2,.
CAWSAAVLTEAFF,TRBJ1-1,TRBV30,.
CASSEPRQGNTIYF,TRBJ1-3,TRBV6-1,.
CASSPRLAASTDTQYF,TRBJ2-3,TRBV7-2,.
CSVVPGLGLYQETQYF,TRBJ2-5,TRBV29-1,.
CASSLERGVGANVLTF,TRBJ2-6,TRBV11-2,.
CASSVDRVGYGYTF,TRBJ1-2,TRBV9,.
CASSHGMEGILVSGELFF,TRBJ2-2,TRBV4-1,.
CASSLTETYEQYF,TRBJ2-7,TRBV7-8,.
CASSRDRGNEQFF,TRBJ2-1,TRBV5-1,once
CASSREDYEQYF,TRBJ2-7,TRBV9,.
CAISGGRRNTEAFF,TRBJ1-1,TRBV10-3,.
CASSPAGTSASNEQYF,TRBJ2-7,TRBV7-2,once
CASSSDRGSYEQYF,TRBJ2-7,TRBV7-9,.
CASSLEGYGEKLFF,TRBJ1-4,TRBV5-1,.
CASSPMGNANTGELFF,TRBJ2-2,TRBV18,.
CASSPVERTTNEKLFF,TRBJ1-4,TRBV5-1,.